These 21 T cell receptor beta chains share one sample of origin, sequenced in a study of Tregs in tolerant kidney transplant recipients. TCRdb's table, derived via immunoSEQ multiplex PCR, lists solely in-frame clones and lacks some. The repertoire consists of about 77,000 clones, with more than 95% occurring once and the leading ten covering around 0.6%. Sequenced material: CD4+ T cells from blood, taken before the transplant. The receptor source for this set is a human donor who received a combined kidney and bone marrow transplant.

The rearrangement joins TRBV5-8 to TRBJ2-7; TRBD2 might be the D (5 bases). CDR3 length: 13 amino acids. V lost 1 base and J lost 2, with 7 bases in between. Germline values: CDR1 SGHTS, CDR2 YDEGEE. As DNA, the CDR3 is TGTGCCAGCAGCTTGCGGGGAGCCTACGAGCAGTACTTC. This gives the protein CASSLRGAYEQYF.

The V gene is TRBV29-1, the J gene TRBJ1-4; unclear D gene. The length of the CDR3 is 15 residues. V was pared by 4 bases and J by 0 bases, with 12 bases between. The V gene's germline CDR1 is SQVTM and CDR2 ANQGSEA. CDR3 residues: CSVVDSLATNEKLFF. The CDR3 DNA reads TGCAGCGTTGTGGACTCCCTTGCAACTAATGAAAAACTGTTTTTT.

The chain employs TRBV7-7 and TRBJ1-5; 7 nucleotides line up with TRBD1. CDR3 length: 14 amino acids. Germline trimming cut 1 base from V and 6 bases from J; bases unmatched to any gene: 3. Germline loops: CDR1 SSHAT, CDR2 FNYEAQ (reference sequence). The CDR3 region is CASSLEQGCQPQHF. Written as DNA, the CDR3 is TGTGCCAGCAGCTTAGAACAGGGGTGTCAGCCCCAGCATTTT.

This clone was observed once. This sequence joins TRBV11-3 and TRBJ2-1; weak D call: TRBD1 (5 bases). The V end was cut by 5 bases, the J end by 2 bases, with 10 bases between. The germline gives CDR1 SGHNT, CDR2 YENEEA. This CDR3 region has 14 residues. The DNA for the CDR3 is TGTGCCAGCAGCCAGGACACGGCCTACAATGAGCAGTTCTTC. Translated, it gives CASSQDTAYNEQFF.

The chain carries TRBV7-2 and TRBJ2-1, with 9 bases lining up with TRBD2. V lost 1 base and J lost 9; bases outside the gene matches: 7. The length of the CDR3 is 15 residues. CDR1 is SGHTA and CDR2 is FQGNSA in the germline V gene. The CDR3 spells CASSLVGGRVIEQFF. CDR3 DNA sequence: TGTGCCAGCAGCTTAGTTGGCGGGAGGGTTATTGAGCAGTTCTTC.

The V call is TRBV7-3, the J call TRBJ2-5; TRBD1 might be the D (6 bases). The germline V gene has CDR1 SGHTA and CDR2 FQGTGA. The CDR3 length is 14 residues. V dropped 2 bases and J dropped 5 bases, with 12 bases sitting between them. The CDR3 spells CASSLSNRGETQYF. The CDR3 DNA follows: TGTGCCAGCAGCTTATCCAATAGGGGGGAGACCCAGTACTTC.

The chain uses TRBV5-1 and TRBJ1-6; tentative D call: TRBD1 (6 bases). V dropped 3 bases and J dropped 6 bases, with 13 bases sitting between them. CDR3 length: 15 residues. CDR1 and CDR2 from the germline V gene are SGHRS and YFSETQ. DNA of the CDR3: TGCGCCAGCAGCTCCTCGCGACAGGTTAATTCACCCCTCCACTTT. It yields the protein CASSSSRQVNSPLHF.

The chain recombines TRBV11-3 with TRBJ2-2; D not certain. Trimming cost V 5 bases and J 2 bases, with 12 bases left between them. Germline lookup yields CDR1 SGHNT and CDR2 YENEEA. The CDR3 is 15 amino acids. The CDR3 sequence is CASSPRNSNTGELFF. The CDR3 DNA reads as TGTGCCAGCAGCCCCCGAAATAGTAACACCGGGGAGCTGTTTTTT.

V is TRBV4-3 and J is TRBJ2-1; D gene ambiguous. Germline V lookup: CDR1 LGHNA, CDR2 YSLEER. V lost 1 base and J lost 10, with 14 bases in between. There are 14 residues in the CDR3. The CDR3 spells CASSQVTEKSEQFF. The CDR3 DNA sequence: TGCGCCAGCAGCCAAGTTACAGAGAAGTCGGAGCAGTTCTTC.

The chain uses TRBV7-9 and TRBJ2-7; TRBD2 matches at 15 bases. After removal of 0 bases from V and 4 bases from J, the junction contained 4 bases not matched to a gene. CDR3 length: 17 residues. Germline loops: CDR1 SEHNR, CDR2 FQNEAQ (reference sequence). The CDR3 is CASSLAKGTSGRYEQYF. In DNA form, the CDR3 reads TGTGCCAGCAGCTTAGCGAAGGGGACTAGCGGGAGGTACGAGCAGTACTTC.

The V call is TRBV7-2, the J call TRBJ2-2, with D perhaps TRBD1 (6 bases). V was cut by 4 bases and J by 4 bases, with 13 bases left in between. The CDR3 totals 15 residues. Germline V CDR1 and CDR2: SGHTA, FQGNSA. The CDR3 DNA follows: TGTGCCAGCAGCTACCACAGGGATGGCACCGGGGAGCTGTTTTTT. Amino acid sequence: CASSYHRDGTGELFF.

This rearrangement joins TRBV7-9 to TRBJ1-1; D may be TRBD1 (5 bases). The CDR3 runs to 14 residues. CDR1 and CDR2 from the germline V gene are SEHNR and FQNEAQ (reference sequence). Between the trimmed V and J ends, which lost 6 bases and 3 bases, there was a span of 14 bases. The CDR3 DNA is TGTGCCAGCAGGGGGGGGGAGACGGACACTGAAGCTTTCTTT. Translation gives CASRGGETDTEAFF.

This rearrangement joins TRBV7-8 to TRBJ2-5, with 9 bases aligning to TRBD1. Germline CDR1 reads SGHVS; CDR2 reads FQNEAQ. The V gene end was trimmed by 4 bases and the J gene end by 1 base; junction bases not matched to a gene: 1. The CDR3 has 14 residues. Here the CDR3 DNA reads TGTGCCAGCAGCTGGGGACAGGGCCAAGAGACCCAGTACTTC. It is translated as CASSWGQGQETQYF.

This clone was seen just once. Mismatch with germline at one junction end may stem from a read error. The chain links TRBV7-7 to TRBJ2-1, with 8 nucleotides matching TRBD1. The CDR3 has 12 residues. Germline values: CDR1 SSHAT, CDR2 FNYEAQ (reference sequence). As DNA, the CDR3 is TGTGCCAGCAGCAATACTGACAGGGGAAGAATCTTC. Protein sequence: CASSNTDRGRIF.

The CDR3 loop is CASSQGTGAQEQYF. The DNA of the CDR3 is TGTGCCAGCTCACAGGGGACAGGGGCGCAAGAGCAGTACTTC. The chain links TRBV18 to TRBJ2-7; TRBD1 matches at 10 bases. CDR3 size: 14 residues. CDR1 is KGHSH and CDR2 is LQKENI in the germline V gene. Losses at the gene ends were 4 bases for V and 7 bases for J; bases not matched to a gene: 7.

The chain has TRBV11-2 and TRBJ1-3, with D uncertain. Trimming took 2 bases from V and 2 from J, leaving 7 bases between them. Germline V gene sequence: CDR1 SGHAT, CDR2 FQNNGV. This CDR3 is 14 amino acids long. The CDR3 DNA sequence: TGTGCCAGCAGCTTATCCGGGACTGGAAACACCATATATTTT. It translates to CASSLSGTGNTIYF.

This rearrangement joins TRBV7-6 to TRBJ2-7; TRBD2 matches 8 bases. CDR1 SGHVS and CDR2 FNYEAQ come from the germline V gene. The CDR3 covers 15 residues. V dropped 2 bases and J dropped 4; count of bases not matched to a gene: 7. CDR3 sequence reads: CASSLSPGRAYEQYF. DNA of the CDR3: TGTGCCAGCAGCTTATCCCCCGGGAGGGCTTACGAGCAGTACTTC.

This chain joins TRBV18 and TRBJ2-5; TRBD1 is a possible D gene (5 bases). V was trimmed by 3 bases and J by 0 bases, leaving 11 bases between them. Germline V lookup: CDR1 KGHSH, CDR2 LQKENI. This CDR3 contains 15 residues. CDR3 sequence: CASSPRTQDQETQYF. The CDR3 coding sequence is TGTGCCAGCTCACCTAGGACACAGGACCAAGAGACCCAGTACTTC.

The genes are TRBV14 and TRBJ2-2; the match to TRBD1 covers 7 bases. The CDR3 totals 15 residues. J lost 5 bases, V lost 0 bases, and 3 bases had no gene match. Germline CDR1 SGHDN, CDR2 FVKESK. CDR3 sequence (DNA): TGTGCCAGCAGCCAAGACAGGGGGTGGACCGGGGAGCTGTTTTTT. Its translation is CASSQDRGWTGELFF.

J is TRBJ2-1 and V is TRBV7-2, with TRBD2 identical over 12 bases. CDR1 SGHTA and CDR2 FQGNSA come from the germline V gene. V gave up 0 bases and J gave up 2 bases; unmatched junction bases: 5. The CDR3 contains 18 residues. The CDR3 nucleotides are TGTGCCAGCAGCTTAGCGTCTAGCGGGGGGGTTGCCTACAATGAGCAGTTCTTC. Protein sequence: CASSLASSGGVAYNEQFF.

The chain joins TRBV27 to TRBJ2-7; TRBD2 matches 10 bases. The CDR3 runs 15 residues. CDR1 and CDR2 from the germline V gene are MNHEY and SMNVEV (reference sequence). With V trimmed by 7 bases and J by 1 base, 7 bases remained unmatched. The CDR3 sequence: CASNTLAGASYEQYF. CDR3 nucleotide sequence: TGTGCCAGCAACACTCTAGCGGGAGCTTCCTACGAGCAGTACTTC.